This T cell receptor (beta chain) was obtained from a study of T cells in Graves' hyperthyroidism and ophthalmopathy (dated by TCRdb to about 2019). General notes on the study: Peripheral blood samples were taken at the time of initial diagnosis, prior to any treatment. TCR V-J signatures able to tell the groups apart were searched for in a discovery cohort of 95 to 100 patients, of whom under 45 had Graves' ophthalmopathy and 57 had stable Graves' hyperthyroidism. In addition, the study compared T-cell repertoires in thyroid tissue and in blood from 6 or 7 Graves' hyperthyroidism patients. The approximately 98 discovery patients were randomly divided into training and test sets at a 7:3 ratio. An independent validation cohort of 18 to 20 hyperthyroidism patients and approximately 15 patients who later progressed to ophthalmopathy tested prospective prediction of ophthalmopathy. According to the paper, TCR Vbeta CDR3 sequencing was carried out on more than 120 peripheral blood samples, which came from fewer than 50 ophthalmopathy, around 74 hyperthyroidism and some 17 progressor patients. After sampling, hyperthyroidism patients received methimazole starting at 30 mg daily, and ophthalmopathy patients received high-dose intravenous methylprednisolone. The research as a whole found: In validation, progression to ophthalmopathy was predicted by the model with 65% to 71% sensitivity and about 72% specificity, a median of approximately 6.5 months before onset. Most expanded thyroid clonotypes (frequency above 0.001) were also detected in blood, a finding suggesting that blood repertoires may reflect thyroid immune responses. Sample size was not statistically predetermined, and blinding of investigators to group allocation was not performed. A model built on a 13 V-J signature distinguished ophthalmopathy from stable hyperthyroidism, reaching 85% to 90% sensitivity and about 81% specificity in cross-validation and 80%/75% in testing.

The CDR3 measures 17 amino acids from cysteine to phenylalanine. CDR3 DNA is the only sequence kept; it has 51 bases, read in frame from the first base. CDR1 and CDR2, per the germline V gene (reference sequence), are SEHNR and FQNEAQ. The germline V end is reduced by 3 bases and the J end by 1 base; junction bases left unmatched: 8. In the ophthalmopathy patients, disease was moderately to severely active, with a Clinical Activity Score of 3 or more, a NOSPECS grade of 4 or more, and a duration of less than 3 months. Patients with uncontrolled infections, other autoimmune diseases, pregnancy or lactation were excluded. Diagnoses relied on clinical symptoms, serum thyroxine and TRAb, thyroid ultrasound and orbital computed tomography. PBMCs were separated from under 11 ml of fresh peripheral blood using Ficoll-Paque density gradient centrifugation. Trizol reagent was used to extract total RNA, and RNA quality was then checked on an Agilent 2100 Bioanalyzer.

As regards this clonotype: Its antigen is not yet known. There are no base qualities to consult, and no much larger clone falls within one base.

The TCR beta CDR3 regions were amplified from the RNA transcripts. The TCR CDR3 was subjected to a first round of RT-PCR using the HTBI primer set and the Qiagen OneStep RT-PCR kit. The libraries were constructed in a second round of multiplex PCR and then size-selected and purified. Paired-end sequencing of the libraries was performed with 100 bp reads on an Illumina HiSeq2000. Per the original workflow: SOAPnuke was used to process the raw data, with reads discarded if the reads contained adapters or uncalled bases, had a mean Phred below 15, or lacked an exact constant-primer or identifier match. High-quality paired reads were merged using COPE v1.2.5, and each unique nucleotide sequence was defined as a clonotype. MiTCR v1.1 was used to align the clonotypes against IMGT TRBV, TRBD and TRBJ reference segments. Analysis was restricted to V-J combinations with a frequency above 0.0001, which covered roughly 99% of repertoires. A TCS score was defined as the ratio of F50 (clonal expansion) to E x V (chaos), with BLOSUM62-based TCRdist applied between CDR3 peptides within each V-J. Welch's t-statistics and random forest reduced 514 V-J features to roughly 13, which were used in a naive Bayes classifier (R e1071). TCRdb reanalyzed the raw reads on its own, using fastp at Q25 for trimming and MiXCR for clone calling, and kept in-frame beta chains. For every CDR3 protein sequence, its rows merge into one entry that carries the most common genes and DNA. TCRdb, not the original authors, processed these V and J calls. This sample lists about 600,000 distinct CDR3 sequences; about 14% were detected once. The top ten hold 12% of the sample.

The sequence joins TRBV7-9 to TRBJ2-4, and TRBD1 matches 8 of the central bases. Sequenced input: blood. The receptor was isolated from a woman in her fifties or sixties with Graves' ophthalmopathy. For the CDR3, the sequence is CASSFAAGGFAKNIQYF. DNA sequence: TGTGCCAGCAGCTTCGCCGCAGGGGGCTTTGCCAAAAACATTCAGTACTTC.